Each of the 12 T cell receptor beta chains below was sequenced from the same sample in a study of T cell clonotyping in hematopoietic cell transplantation. The assay was immunoSEQ multiplex PCR, and TCRdb's table has in-frame clones only and misses some. The data contain roughly 15,000 clones, about 94% of them seen just once; the ten biggest clones take up roughly 4.5%. The sequenced sample was PBMCs, obtained 30 days after allogeneic stem cell transplant. The receptor source for this set is a male patient aged 55-69 years who had an allogeneic stem cell transplant from an unrelated donor, so the T cells may come from the graft donor. Some clones in this sample may be carry-over from other donors' samples.

J is TRBJ2-7 and V is TRBV6-1, with D tentatively TRBD1 (6 bases). The CDR3 is 15 residues long. V gave up 3 bases and J gave up 0 bases, with 12 bases separating them. CDR1 is MNHNS and CDR2 is SASEGT in the germline V gene. CDR3 sequence: CASSDPGQSSYEQYF. In DNA, the CDR3 is TGTGCCAGCAGTGACCCCGGACAGAGCTCCTACGAGCAGTACTTC.

The chain has TRBV5-8 and TRBJ2-7, with 8 bases identical to TRBD1. From germline, CDR1 is SGHTS and CDR2 YDEGEE. The CDR3 has 11 residues. The trim removed 7 bases at V and 5 bases at J, leaving 2 bases unmatched. The CDR3, as DNA: TGTGCCAGCCTGACAGGGGACGAGCAGTACTTC. Translation gives CASLTGDEQYF.

J is TRBJ2-5 and V is TRBV9; the D gene is possibly TRBD1 (5 bases). The germline V gene has CDR1 SGDLS and CDR2 YYNGEE. Trimming removed 1 base at V and 3 bases at J, with 13 bases between. The CDR3 has 15 amino acids. CDR3 residues: CASSVNQGREETQYF. The CDR3 DNA follows: TGTGCCAGCAGCGTAAATCAGGGAAGAGAAGAGACCCAGTACTTC.

The CDR3 loop reads CASSQGQLLTGELFF. DNA of the CDR3: TGCGCCAGCAGCCAAGGACAGCTTCTCACCGGGGAGCTGTTTTTT. The chain carries TRBV4-3 and TRBJ2-2; TRBD1 is a possible D gene (5 bases). CDR1 and CDR2 (germline): LGHNA, YSLEER. Trimming left V 1 base short and J 4 bases short, with 10 bases between. CDR3 length equals 15 residues.

In DNA form, the CDR3 reads TGTGCCAGCAGCTTCGGCCTGCTTAACTATGGCTACACCTTC. Translated, it gives CASSFGLLNYGYTF. The chain carries TRBV5-8 and TRBJ1-2; no clear D gene. Germline V gives CDR1 SGHTS, CDR2 YDEGEE. The CDR3 is 14 residues long. The V end lost 2 bases, the J end lost 1 base, and 9 bases lay between the germline ends.

The CDR3 sequence is CASSLLGGQGGNQPQHF. The DNA for the CDR3 is TGTGCCAGCAGCCTCCTAGGGGGGCAAGGAGGCAATCAGCCCCAGCATTTT. This chain joins TRBV5-6 and TRBJ1-5, with D possibly TRBD1 on 6 matching bases. Germline CDR1 reads SGHDT; CDR2 reads YYEEEE. V was trimmed by 4 bases and J by 2 bases, leaving 19 bases between them. The CDR3 is 17 amino acids.

This chain joins TRBV7-9 and TRBJ2-5; the D gene could be TRBD1 or TRBD2 (5 bases each). The CDR3 contains 13 residues. V was trimmed by 5 bases and J by 7 bases, leaving 14 bases between them. In germline, CDR1 is SEHNR, CDR2 FQNEAQ (reference sequence). The CDR3 sequence is CASSPPGPATQYF. CDR3 nucleotide sequence: TGTGCCAGCAGCCCACCGGGACCGGCGACCCAGTACTTC.

The V gene is TRBV4-1, the J gene TRBJ1-4; D might be TRBD1 (5 bases). Trimming shortened V by 0 bases and J by 0 bases, and 11 bases separated the two germline ends. This CDR3 has 17 amino acids. The germline CDR1 and CDR2 sequences are MGHRA and YSYEKL. CDR3 in amino acids: CASSQERGSATNEKLFF. The DNA for the CDR3 is TGCGCCAGCAGCCAAGAAAGGGGTAGCGCAACTAATGAAAAACTGTTTTTT.

This chain connects TRBV2 to TRBJ2-2; a possible D gene is TRBD1 (6 bases). The length of the CDR3 is 13 residues. V gave up 11 bases and J gave up 1 base, with 11 bases separating them. Germline V CDR1 and CDR2: SNHLY, FYNNEI. This CDR3 reads CASQGWNTGELFF. The CDR3 region has the DNA TGTGCCTCCCAGGGGTGGAACACCGGGGAGCTGTTTTTT. The full variable domain, with the rest looked up from reference TRBV2 and TRBJ2-2, is EPEVTQTPSHQVTQMGQEVILRCVPISNHLYFYWYRQILGQKVEFLVSFYNNEISEKSEIFDDQFSVERPDGSNFTLKIRSTKLEDSAMYFCASQGWNTGELFFGEGSRLTVL.

J is TRBJ2-2 and V is TRBV7-2; D unresolved. V was shortened by 5 bases and J by 0 bases, with 13 bases between the two germline ends. Germline CDR1 is SGHTA and CDR2 is FQGNSA. This CDR3 region has 16 residues. In DNA, the CDR3 is TGTGCCAGCAGCCCAACAAGGCTAACGAACACCGGGGAGCTGTTTTTT. Translating gives CASSPTRLTNTGELFF.

The rearrangement uses TRBV2 and TRBJ2-7; TRBD1 matches at 8 bases. The junction had 5 bases not matched to a gene; V was cut back by 7 bases and J by 0 bases. CDR3 length: 14 residues. Germline assignment: CDR1 SNHLY and CDR2 FYNNEI. CDR3 in DNA: TGTGCCAGCAAAGGGGACAGGAGCTCCTACGAGCAGTACTTC. Residues: CASKGDRSSYEQYF.

The CDR3 here is CASSLEGSGYTEAFF. CDR3 bases: TGCGCCAGCAGCTTGGAAGGTTCCGGGTATACTGAAGCTTTCTTT. This chain joins TRBV5-1 and TRBJ1-1, with D uncertain. CDR1 is SGHRS, CDR2 YFSETQ, per germline. Trimming took 0 bases from V and 5 from J, leaving 14 bases between them. The CDR3 runs 15 residues.